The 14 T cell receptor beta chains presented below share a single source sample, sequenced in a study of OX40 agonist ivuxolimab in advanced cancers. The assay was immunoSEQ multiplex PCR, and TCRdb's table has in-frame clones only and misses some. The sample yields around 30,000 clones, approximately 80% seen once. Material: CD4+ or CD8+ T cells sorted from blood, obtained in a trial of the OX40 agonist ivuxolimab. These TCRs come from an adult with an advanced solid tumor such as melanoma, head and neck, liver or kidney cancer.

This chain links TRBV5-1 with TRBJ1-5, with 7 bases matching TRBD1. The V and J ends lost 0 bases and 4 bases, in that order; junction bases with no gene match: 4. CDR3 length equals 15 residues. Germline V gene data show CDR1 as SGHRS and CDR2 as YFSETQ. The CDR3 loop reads CASSLAGTANQPQHF. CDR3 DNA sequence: TGCGCCAGCAGCTTGGCCGGGACAGCGAATCAGCCCCAGCATTTT.

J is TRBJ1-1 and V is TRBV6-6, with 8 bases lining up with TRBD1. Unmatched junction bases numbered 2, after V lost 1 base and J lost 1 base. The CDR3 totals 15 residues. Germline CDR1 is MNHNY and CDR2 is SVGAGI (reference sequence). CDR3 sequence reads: CASSYYGTGNTEAFF. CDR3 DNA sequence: TGTGCCAGCAGTTACTACGGGACAGGGAACACTGAAGCTTTCTTT.

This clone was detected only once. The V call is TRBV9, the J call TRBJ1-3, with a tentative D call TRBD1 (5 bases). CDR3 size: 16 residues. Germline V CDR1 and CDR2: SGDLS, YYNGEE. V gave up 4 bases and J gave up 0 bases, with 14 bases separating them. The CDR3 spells CASSLTPGSSGNTIYF. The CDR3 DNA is TGTGCCAGCAGCCTAACGCCAGGGTCCTCTGGAAACACCATATATTTT.

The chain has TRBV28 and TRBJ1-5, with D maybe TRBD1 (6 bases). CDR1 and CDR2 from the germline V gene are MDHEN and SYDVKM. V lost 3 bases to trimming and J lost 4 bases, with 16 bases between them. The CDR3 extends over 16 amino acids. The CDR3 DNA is TGTGCCAGCAGTTTTCAACAGGGTGGTAGGAATCAGCCCCAGCATTTT. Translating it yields CASSFQQGGRNQPQHF.

The CDR3 nucleotides are TGTGCCAGCTCACCCAGGGCCCCCACGTCTGGAAACACCATATATTTT. Translated, it gives CASSPRAPTSGNTIYF. The chain links TRBV18 to TRBJ1-3; a weak D match, TRBD1 (5 bases). Trimming stripped 3 bases from V and 1 base from J, with 13 bases between. From germline, CDR1 is KGHSH and CDR2 LQKENI. This CDR3 is built from 16 residues.

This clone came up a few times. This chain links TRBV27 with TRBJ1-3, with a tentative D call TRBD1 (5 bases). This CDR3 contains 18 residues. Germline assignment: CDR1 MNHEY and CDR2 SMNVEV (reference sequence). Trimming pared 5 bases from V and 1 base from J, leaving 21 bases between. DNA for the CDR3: TGTGCCAGCAGTCCCGCCGCCCTCCTAGGGGTATCTGGAAACACCATATATTTT. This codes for CASSPAALLGVSGNTIYF.

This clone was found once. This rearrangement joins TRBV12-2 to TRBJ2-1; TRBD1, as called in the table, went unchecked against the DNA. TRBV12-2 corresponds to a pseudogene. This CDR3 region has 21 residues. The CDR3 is CARRSGARGPGQGAIYNEQFF. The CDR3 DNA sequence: TGTGCAAGGCGCTCCGGGGCCCGAGGCCCGGGACAGGGGGCGATCTACAATGAGCAGTTCTTC.

The CDR3 sequence: CASSPRTGDTEAFF. In DNA, the CDR3 is TGTGCCAGCAGCCCCCGGACAGGGGACACTGAAGCTTTCTTT. The chain has TRBV2 and TRBJ1-1; 9 nucleotides align to TRBD1. The CDR3 totals 14 residues. Germline-derived CDR1 and CDR2 are SNHLY and FYNNEI. The junction had 5 bases not matched to a gene; V was cut back by 6 bases and J by 3 bases.

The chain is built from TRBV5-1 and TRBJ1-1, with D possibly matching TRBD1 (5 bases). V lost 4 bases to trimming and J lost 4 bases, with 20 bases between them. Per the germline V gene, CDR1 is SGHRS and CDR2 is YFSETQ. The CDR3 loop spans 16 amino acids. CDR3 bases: TGCGCCAGCAGCCCGACCCCCGGCTGGCAGGGCACTGAAGCTTTCTTT. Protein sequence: CASSPTPGWQGTEAFF.

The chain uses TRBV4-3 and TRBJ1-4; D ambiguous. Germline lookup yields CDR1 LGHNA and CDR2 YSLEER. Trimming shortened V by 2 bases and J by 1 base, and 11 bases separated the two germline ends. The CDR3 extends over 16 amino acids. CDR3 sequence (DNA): TGCGCCAGCAGCCAACAGTCAGGAGGAACTAATGAAAAACTGTTTTTT. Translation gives CASSQQSGGTNEKLFF.

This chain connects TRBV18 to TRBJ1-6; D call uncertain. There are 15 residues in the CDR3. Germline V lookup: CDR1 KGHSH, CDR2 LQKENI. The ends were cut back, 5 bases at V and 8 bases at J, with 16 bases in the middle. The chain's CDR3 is CASSMYTKADSPLHF. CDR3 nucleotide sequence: TGTGCCAGCTCAATGTATACGAAAGCTGATTCACCCCTCCACTTT.

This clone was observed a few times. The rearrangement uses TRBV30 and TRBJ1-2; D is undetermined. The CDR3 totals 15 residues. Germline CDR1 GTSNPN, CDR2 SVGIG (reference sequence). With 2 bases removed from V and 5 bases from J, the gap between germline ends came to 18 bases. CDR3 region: CAWSRGRRESYGYTF. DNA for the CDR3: TGTGCCTGGAGTAGAGGGAGGAGGGAATCATATGGCTACACCTTC. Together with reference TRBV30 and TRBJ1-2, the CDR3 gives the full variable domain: SQTIHQWPATLVQPVGSPLSLECTVEGTSNPNLYWYRQAAGRGLQLLFYSVGIGQISSEVPQNLSASRPQDRQFILSSKKLLLSDSGFYLCAWSRGRRESYGYTFGSGTRLTVV.

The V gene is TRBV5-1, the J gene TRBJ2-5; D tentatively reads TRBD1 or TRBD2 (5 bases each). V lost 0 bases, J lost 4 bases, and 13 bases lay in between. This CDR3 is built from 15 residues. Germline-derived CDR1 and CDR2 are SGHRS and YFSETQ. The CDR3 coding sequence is TGCGCCAGCAGCTTGGACGGACGGGACGGAGAGACCCAGTACTTC. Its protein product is CASSLDGRDGETQYF.

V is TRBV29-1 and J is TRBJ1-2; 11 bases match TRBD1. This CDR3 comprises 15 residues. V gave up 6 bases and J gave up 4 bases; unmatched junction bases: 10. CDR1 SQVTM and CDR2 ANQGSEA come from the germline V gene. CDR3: CSVAGTGGSTYGYTF. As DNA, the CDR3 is TGCAGCGTCGCCGGGACAGGGGGAAGTACCTATGGCTACACCTTC.